Each of the 20 T cell receptor beta chains below was sequenced from the same sample in a study of cytomegalovirus exposure and HLA in healthy donors. PCR employed 60 Vbeta and 13 Jbeta primers. TCRdb's table, derived via immunoSEQ multiplex PCR, lists solely in-frame clones and lacks some. The sample includes 90,000 to 120,000 clones, roughly 85% of them seen just once. Sequences were obtained from PBMCs. These receptors were obtained from a woman in her forties in good health and CMV-seronegative.

This rearrangement joins TRBV27 to TRBJ2-5; D not certain. V lost 2 bases to trimming and J lost 7 bases, with 11 bases between them. CDR3 length: 13 residues. CDR1 and CDR2 (germline): MNHEY, SMNVEV (reference sequence). CDR3: CASSLQSRGTQYF. The CDR3 bases are TGTGCCAGCAGTTTACAGTCACGAGGGACCCAGTACTTC.

The table lists this clone with a few counts. The rearrangement joins TRBV28 to TRBJ1-1; D is ambiguous. The germline V and J ends were trimmed by 5 bases and 7 bases, with 11 bases remaining between them. In germline, CDR1 is MDHEN, CDR2 SYDVKM. The CDR3 extends over 12 amino acids. The CDR3 region has the DNA TGTGCCAGCAGTCTCAACATCCGTGAAGCTTTCTTT. Protein sequence: CASSLNIREAFF.

The chain combines TRBV7-9 with TRBJ1-2; D gene unclear. V lost 5 bases, J lost 2 bases, and 9 bases lay in between. Per the germline V gene, CDR1 is SEHNR and CDR2 is FQNEAQ (reference sequence). The CDR3 has 13 amino acids. DNA of the CDR3: TGTGCCAGCAGCATCCGTGGCAACTATGGCTACACCTTC. Protein sequence: CASSIRGNYGYTF.

V and J are TRBV6-4 and TRBJ2-7; 9 bases fit TRBD1. J lost 7 bases, V lost 3 bases, and 7 bases had no gene match. The CDR3 runs to 14 residues. Per the germline V gene, CDR1 is MRHNA and CDR2 is SNTAGT. CDR3 DNA: TGTGCCAGCAGTGATGGGGGACAGGGAGAAGAGCAGTACTTC. Amino acids: CASSDGGQGEEQYF.

V usage is TRBV7-6 and J usage is TRBJ1-2, with 9 positions matching TRBD1. The CDR3 spans 16 residues. V lost 1 base and J lost 6; bases outside the gene matches: 9. Germline V CDR1 and CDR2: SGHVS, FNYEAQ. The CDR3 reads CASSLEGNRGRNGYTF. The CDR3 bases are TGTGCCAGCAGCTTAGAGGGGAACAGGGGGCGAAATGGCTACACCTTC.

The rearrangement links TRBV4-3 to TRBJ2-1; 8 positions agree with TRBD2. The CDR3 length is 16 residues. The germline V gene has CDR1 LGHNA and CDR2 YSLEER. Trimming took 0 bases from V and 8 from J; bases not matched to a gene: 9. The CDR3 bases are TGCGCCAGCAGCCAAGATTTGGAAGCGGGGGTCCATGAGCAGTTCTTC. It specifies CASSQDLEAGVHEQFF.

The chain joins TRBV7-2 to TRBJ2-7; D gene unclear. V gave up 5 bases and J gave up 1 base, with 9 bases separating them. The CDR3 spans 13 residues. The germline CDR1 and CDR2 sequences are SGHTA and FQGNSA. CDR3 region: CASSPVRSYEQYF. The CDR3 DNA is TGTGCCAGCAGCCCGGTCCGTTCCTACGAGCAGTACTTC.

V is TRBV11-2 and J is TRBJ1-4; 9 bases are shared with TRBD1. CDR1 and CDR2 (germline): SGHAT, FQNNGV. Trimming at V came to 3 bases and at J to 8 bases, leaving 10 bases not matched to a gene. The CDR3 length is 16 residues. This CDR3 reads CASSFSPGQGREKLFF. CDR3 in DNA: TGTGCCAGCAGCTTTAGCCCGGGACAGGGTAGAGAAAAACTGTTTTTT.

The chain employs TRBV7-2 and TRBJ2-7; 8 bases fit TRBD2. CDR1 SGHTA and CDR2 FQGNSA come from the germline V gene. The CDR3 is made up of 14 amino acids. Trimming at V came to 0 bases and at J to 7 bases, leaving 5 bases not matched to a gene. The CDR3 region has the DNA TGTGCCAGCAGCTTAGCTAGCGGGGCAAGGGAGCAGTACTTC. Encoded protein: CASSLASGAREQYF.

The chain joins TRBV13 to TRBJ2-1, with D perhaps TRBD2 (5 bases). This CDR3 is 17 amino acids long. CDR1 is PRHDT and CDR2 is FYEKMQ in the germline V gene (reference sequence). V was shortened by 5 bases and J by 0 bases, with 17 bases between the two germline ends. The CDR3 sequence is CASSPAISGSSYNEQFF. In nucleotides, the CDR3 is TGTGCCAGCAGCCCAGCCATATCGGGGAGCTCCTACAATGAGCAGTTCTTC.

This clone was detected only a few times. The J gene is TRBJ2-1, the V gene TRBV4-2; D remains ambiguous. The CDR3 consists of 14 residues. V lost 4 bases and J 4 bases, leaving 11 bases between the germline ends. Germline values: CDR1 LGHNA, CDR2 YNFKEQ. CDR3 sequence (DNA): TGTGCCAGCAGCCCACAGACGTGGTACAATGAGCAGTTCTTC. Translation gives CASSPQTWYNEQFF.

This clone has just one count. This chain joins TRBV28 and TRBJ1-2; a weak D match, TRBD1 (6 bases). Germline loops: CDR1 MDHEN, CDR2 SYDVKM. V shed 2 bases and J shed 4 bases, with 14 bases lying between them. The CDR3 spans 15 residues. This CDR3 is CASSLGGARGYGYTF. The CDR3 DNA is TGTGCCAGCAGTTTAGGGGGGGCGAGGGGCTATGGCTACACCTTC.

The DNA of the CDR3 is TGTGCCAGCAGTCCCAGACTAGCGGCGTCCTACGAGCAGTACTTC. This codes for CASSPRLAASYEQYF. V is TRBV28 and J is TRBJ2-7, with 9 nucleotides matching TRBD2. The CDR3 has 15 amino acids. V was pared by 5 bases and J by 1 base, with 6 bases of the junction left unmatched. The germline gives CDR1 MDHEN, CDR2 SYDVKM.

The V gene is TRBV4-3, the J gene TRBJ2-7; TRBD1 aligns across 8 bases. V was clipped by 1 base and J by 3 bases; unmatched bases: 5. The length of the CDR3 is 15 residues. Germline V lookup: CDR1 LGHNA, CDR2 YSLEER. DNA of the CDR3: TGCGCCAGCAGCCAAGTAGGGACAGGTATCTACGAGCAGTACTTC. This codes for CASSQVGTGIYEQYF.

This rearrangement joins TRBV19 to TRBJ1-5; TRBD1 aligns across 7 bases. The CDR3 is made up of 14 amino acids. Losses at the gene ends were 7 bases for V and 7 bases for J; bases not matched to a gene: 10. Germline V lookup: CDR1 LNHDA, CDR2 SQIVND (reference sequence). The CDR3, as DNA: TGTGCCAGTAAAGGGGGACAGTATAACCAGCCCCAGCATTTT. Translation gives CASKGGQYNQPQHF.

The rearrangement joins TRBV6-6 to TRBJ1-1, with 7 bases fitting TRBD1. Looked up from germline, CDR1 is MNHNY and CDR2 is SVGAGI (reference sequence). This CDR3 contains 14 residues. Trimming removed 1 base from V and 4 bases from J; junction bases left unmatched: 3. CDR3 bases: TGTGCCAGCAGTTACTTAGGGGGCGGCACTGAAGCTTTCTTT. Its translation is CASSYLGGGTEAFF.

CDR3: CASSPGTVYTEAFF. The DNA of the CDR3 is TGTGCCAGCAGCCCAGGGACAGTCTACACTGAAGCTTTCTTT. This chain uses TRBV7-9 with TRBJ1-1, with 7 bases identical to TRBD1. Germline CDR1 reads SEHNR; CDR2 reads FQNEAQ (reference sequence). V lost 5 bases, J lost 3 bases, and 6 bases stayed unmatched. The CDR3 runs to 14 residues. Together with reference TRBV7-9 and TRBJ1-1, the CDR3 gives the full variable domain: DTGVSQNPRHKITKRGQNVTFRCDPISEHNRLYWYRQTLGQGPEFLTYFQNEAQLEKSRLLSDRFSAERPKGSFSTLEIQRTEQGDSAMYLCASSPGTVYTEAFFGQGTRLTVV.

V gene TRBV5-4 combines with J gene TRBJ1-1; 7 bases map to TRBD1. CDR3 length equals 13 residues. Germline V gives CDR1 SGHNT, CDR2 YYREEE (reference sequence). Trimming took 2 bases from V and 7 from J; bases not matched to a gene: 5. The chain's CDR3 is CASSLPQGFEAFF. CDR3 sequence (DNA): TGTGCCAGCAGCTTACCACAGGGGTTTGAAGCTTTCTTT.

V gene TRBV6-5 combines with J gene TRBJ1-1; D is undetermined. Germline-derived CDR1 and CDR2 are MNHEY and SVGAGI. V was shortened by 6 bases and J by 6 bases, with 14 bases between the two germline ends. This CDR3 is built from 13 residues. The CDR3 DNA sequence: TGTGCCAGCAGCCCTCCGCCCCCGGCTGAAGCTTTCTTT. Translation: CASSPPPPAEAFF.

This rearrangement joins TRBV15 to TRBJ1-5, with D maybe TRBD1 (5 bases). This CDR3 is 15 amino acids long. V lost 0 bases, J lost 3 bases, and 9 bases lay in between. Germline lookup yields CDR1 LNHNV and CDR2 YYDKDF (reference sequence). In nucleotides, the CDR3 is TGTGCCACCAGCAGAGATGGAGGGGACAATCAGCCCCAGCATTTT. It encodes CATSRDGGDNQPQHF.